Listed here are 20 T cell receptor beta chains from one sample, sequenced in a study of T cells in Graves' hyperthyroidism and ophthalmopathy. Using RNA transcripts as the source, TCR beta CDR3 regions were amplified. Initially, a first-round RT-PCR of the TCR CDR3 employed the HTBI primer set. TCRdb recomputed calls from the multiplex PCR reads with MiXCR, one row per CDR3 protein. Counted here are 500,000 to 700,000 distinct CDR3 sequences, 16% occurring once; the ten biggest clones make up around a sixth. Sample: blood. These receptors all stem from a woman aged 18 to 35 with Graves' hyperthyroidism.

In regard to this clonotype: One end of the junction varies from germline; a read error may be responsible. The chain joins TRBV7-2 to TRBJ2-5, with D possibly matching TRBD2 (5 bases). CDR1 is SGHTA, CDR2 FQGNSA, per germline. The CDR3 loop spans 14 amino acids. The CDR3 protein is CASSLASAQETRYF. In nucleotides, the CDR3 is TGTGCCAGCAGCTTAGCTAGCGCCCAAGAGACCCGGTACTTC.

There are many counts of this clonotype. The chain uses TRBV29-1 and TRBJ1-1; D perhaps matches TRBD1 (5 bases). The CDR3 consists of 13 residues. CDR1 SQVTM and CDR2 ANQGSEA come from the germline V gene. Trimming removed 4 bases at V and 0 bases at J, with 9 bases between. CDR3 loop: CSVAGGLNTEAFF. The CDR3 nucleotides read TGCAGCGTTGCCGGGGGTCTGAACACTGAAGCTTTCTTT.

The chain joins TRBV28 to TRBJ2-7; no firm D call. This CDR3 has 12 residues. Germline lookup yields CDR1 MDHEN and CDR2 SYDVKM. V lost 3 bases and J lost 9, with 12 bases in between. The CDR3: CASSLGTWGQYF. The CDR3, as DNA: TGTGCCAGCAGTTTGGGTACCTGGGGGCAGTACTTC. Variable domain in full (rest from reference TRBV28 and TRBJ2-7): DVKVTQSSRYLVKRTGEKVFLECVQDMDHENMFWYRQDPGLGLRLIYFSYDVKMKEKGDIPEGYSVSREKKERFSLILESASTNQTSMYLCASSLGTWGQYFGPGTRLTVT.

The sample holds many counts of this clonotype. J is TRBJ1-5 and V is TRBV7-2; TRBD1 matches at 10 bases. J was trimmed by 0 bases and V by 2 bases; bases with no gene match: 13. The CDR3 is 20 amino acids. Germline CDR1 SGHTA, CDR2 FQGNSA. CDR3 coding DNA: TGTGCCAGCAGCTTATGGCCAGGGACAGGGGACCTTTATAGCAATCAGCCCCAGCATTTT. Translating gives CASSLWPGTGDLYSNQPQHF.

This clonotype was counted ten times or more. This chain links TRBV6-5 with TRBJ1-3, with D unclear. The germline CDR1 and CDR2 sequences are MNHEY and SVGAGI. The CDR3 sequence is 13 residues long. Trimming removed 1 base from V and 0 bases from J, with 1 base in between. CDR3 in DNA: TGTGCCAGCAGTTACTACTCTGGAAACACCATATATTTT. Its protein product is CASSYYSGNTIYF.

Many counts were recorded for this clonotype. The V and J genes are TRBV20-1 and TRBJ1-5, with 9 nucleotides matching TRBD1. CDR1 and CDR2 from the germline V gene are DFQATT and SNEGSKA (reference sequence). V was pared by 0 bases and J by 6 bases, with 6 bases of the junction left unmatched. The CDR3 consists of 15 residues. The CDR3 nucleotides read TGCAGTGCTAGAGATCCGGGACAGGGATCTCAGCCCCAGCATTTT. Its translation is CSARDPGQGSQPQHF.

Note on this clonotype: This may come from a read error, since a much larger clone is one base off. V and J are TRBV5-1 and TRBJ2-7; D is tentatively TRBD1 or TRBD2 (5 bases each). Per the germline V gene, CDR1 is SGHRS and CDR2 is YFSETQ. Deletions cut 3 bases from V and 4 bases from J, with 20 bases between. This CDR3 has 16 residues. The CDR3: CASSSRRPEGNYEQYF. The CDR3 DNA reads as TGCGCCAGCAGCTCACGCCGACCAGAGGGGAATTACGAGCAGTACTTC.

This clonotype was detected many times. This rearrangement joins TRBV20-1 to TRBJ1-2; D call uncertain. The CDR3 has 13 amino acids. Trimming took off 1 base at V and 1 base at J, with 7 bases between the two ends. The germline CDR1 and CDR2 sequences are DFQATT and SNEGSKA (reference sequence). Written as DNA, the CDR3 is TGCAGTGCTAGAGGGCCTAGTAACTATGGCTACACCTTC. Translation: CSARGPSNYGYTF.

This clonotype turned up a few times. The chain recombines TRBV14 with TRBJ1-2, with D hard to call. Germline loops: CDR1 SGHDN, CDR2 FVKESK. The CDR3 extends over 14 amino acids. Trimming removed 4 bases from V and 0 bases from J, with 9 bases in between. The CDR3 nucleotides are TGTGCCAGCAGCCCGGGATTGGCTAACTATGGCTACACCTTC. Translated: CASSPGLANYGYTF. The complete variable domain, with remaining parts taken from reference TRBV14 and TRBJ1-2, reads EAGVTQFPSHSVIEKGQTVTLRCDPISGHDNLYWYRRVMGKEIKFLLHFVKESKQDESGMPNNRFLAERTGGTYSTLKVQPAELEDSGVYFCASSPGLANYGYTFGSGTRLTVV.

The rearrangement uses TRBV3-1 and TRBJ2-7; D not resolved. CDR1 and CDR2 from the germline V gene are LGHDT and YNNKEL (reference sequence). The CDR3 is 14 amino acids. With 1 base removed from V and 5 bases from J, the gap between germline ends came to 12 bases. The CDR3 sequence is CASSQGPLRDEQYF. The CDR3, as DNA: TGTGCCAGCAGCCAAGGTCCGCTCCGGGACGAGCAGTACTTC.

With regard to this clonotype: An end of the junction differs from the germline gene, which may be a read error. This chain links TRBV28 with TRBJ2-7; tentatively, D is TRBD2 (5 bases). The germline V gene encodes CDR1 MDHEN and CDR2 SYDVKM. The CDR3 is 16 amino acids. The CDR3 nucleotides are TGTGTCAGCAGTTTTATGGCGGATGGGAGCTCCTACGAGCAGTACTTC. This sequence encodes CVSSFMADGSSYEQYF.

J is TRBJ1-1 and V is TRBV6-1; 8 bases are a match to TRBD1. The CDR3 has 11 amino acids. The V gene end was trimmed by 8 bases and the J gene end by 8 bases; junction bases not matched to a gene: 4. Germline V lookup: CDR1 MNHNS, CDR2 SASEGT. The CDR3 here is CASWGQAEAFF. The DNA for the CDR3 is TGTGCCAGCTGGGGACAGGCCGAAGCTTTCTTT.

This clonotype came up a few times. V is TRBV29-1 and J is TRBJ2-3; D remains ambiguous. Germline CDR1 and CDR2: SQVTM and ANQGSEA. V was clipped by 2 bases and J by 7 bases, with 7 bases between them. This CDR3 has 11 amino acids. The CDR3 DNA reads TGCAGCGTTGAACTTCAAAATACGCAGTATTTT. Amino acid sequence: CSVELQNTQYF.

This clonotype was seen repeatedly, ten times or more. V usage is TRBV3-1 and J usage is TRBJ2-1; D remains ambiguous. CDR3 size: 16 residues. Trimming cost V 4 bases and J 1 base, with 14 bases left between them. The germline V gene has CDR1 LGHDT and CDR2 YNNKEL (reference sequence). CDR3 residues: CASSLRTQLSYNEQFF. The CDR3, as DNA: TGTGCCAGCAGCCTTCGGACCCAACTGTCCTACAATGAGCAGTTCTTC.

The gene calls are TRBV5-4 and TRBJ2-2, with TRBD2 matching 7 bases. This CDR3 is 15 amino acids long. After removal of 2 bases from V and 6 bases from J, the junction contained 7 bases not matched to a gene. The germline CDR1 and CDR2 sequences are SGHNT and YYREEE (reference sequence). In nucleotides, the CDR3 is TGTGCCAGCAGCTTCGGGAGGCGGGAACCCGGGGAGCTGTTTTTT. Its translation: CASSFGRREPGELFF. The full variable domain, rest sourced from reference TRBV5-4 and TRBJ2-2, is ETGVTQSPTHLIKTRGQQVTLRCSSQSGHNTVSWYQQALGQGPQFIFQYYREEENGRGNFPPRFSGLQFPNYSSELNVNALELDDSALYLCASSFGRREPGELFFGEGSRLTVL.

Turning to this clonotype: A much larger clone lies a single base off, so this may be a read error. The CDR3 protein is CASSLALDLLAGQAYNEQYF. The CDR3 coding sequence is TGTGCCAGCAGCTTAGCCTTAGACCTGCTAGCGGGCCAGGCCTACAATGAGCAGTACTTC. This chain links TRBV7-9 with TRBJ2-7; 8 nucleotides align to TRBD2. The ends lost 0 bases at V and 7 bases at J; junction bases unmatched: 23. Germline V gene lookup returns CDR1 SEHNR and CDR2 FQNEAQ (reference sequence). The CDR3 has 20 residues.

This clonotype has ten or more counts. This sequence joins TRBV4-1 and TRBJ2-3; possibly TRBD1 or TRBD2 for D (7 bases each). CDR1 is MGHRA, CDR2 YSYEKL, per germline. V was pared by 1 base and J by 6 bases, with 11 bases between. The CDR3 runs 14 residues. The CDR3: CASSQGEGADTQYF. Written as DNA, the CDR3 is TGCGCCAGCAGCCAAGGGGAGGGGGCGGATACGCAGTATTTT.

This clonotype was found a few times. V usage is TRBV19 and J usage is TRBJ2-7; 7 bases map to TRBD1. V lost 6 bases and J lost 2; bases outside the gene matches: 7. The CDR3 sequence is 14 residues long. CDR1 is LNHDA and CDR2 is SQIVND in the germline V gene (reference sequence). The CDR3 spells CASSGTVGTYEQYF. CDR3 nucleotide sequence: TGTGCCAGTAGCGGGACAGTAGGAACCTACGAGCAGTACTTC.

This clonotype has ten or more counts. V gene TRBV6-6 combines with J gene TRBJ2-5; D call uncertain. Trimming took off 0 bases at V and 5 bases at J, with 4 bases between the two ends. Germline V gene sequence: CDR1 MNHNY, CDR2 SVGAGI (reference sequence). CDR3 length equals 12 residues. The CDR3 loop reads CASSYSRETQYF. CDR3 sequence (DNA): TGTGCCAGCAGTTACTCGAGGGAGACCCAGTACTTC.

The rearrangement joins TRBV29-1 to TRBJ2-7; 8 positions match TRBD2. There are 15 residues in the CDR3. Unmatched junction bases numbered 7, after V lost 0 bases and J lost 3 bases. From germline, CDR1 is SQVTM and CDR2 ANQGSEA. DNA for the CDR3: TGCAGCGTTGAAGATGGAGCGGGGGTGAACTACGAGCAGTACTTC. Encoded protein: CSVEDGAGVNYEQYF.